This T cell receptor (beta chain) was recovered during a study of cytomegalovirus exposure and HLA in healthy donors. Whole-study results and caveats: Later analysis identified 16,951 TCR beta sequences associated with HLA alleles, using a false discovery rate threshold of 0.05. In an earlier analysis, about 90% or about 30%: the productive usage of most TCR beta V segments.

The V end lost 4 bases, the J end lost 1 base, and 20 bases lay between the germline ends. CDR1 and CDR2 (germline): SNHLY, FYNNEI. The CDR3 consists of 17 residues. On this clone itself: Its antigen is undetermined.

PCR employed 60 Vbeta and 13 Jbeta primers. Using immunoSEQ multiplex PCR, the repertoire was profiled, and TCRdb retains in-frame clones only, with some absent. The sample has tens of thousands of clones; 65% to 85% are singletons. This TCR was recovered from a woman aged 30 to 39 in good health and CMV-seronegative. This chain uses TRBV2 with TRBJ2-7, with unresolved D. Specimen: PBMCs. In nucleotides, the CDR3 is TGTGCCAGCAGTGCCGACCGCAGCACTACCTATTCCTACGAGCAGTACTTC. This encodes CASSADRSTTYSYEQYF.